Listed here are 20 T cell receptor beta chains from one sample, sequenced in a study of post-analysis software for immune sequencing data. What these receptors recognize is not known. Points from the study as a whole: In patients, TRBV5-6, TRBV5-1 and TRBV20-1 belonged to roughly 5 TRBV segments found more frequently than in controls.

Prepared libraries of TCR beta cDNA carried unique molecular identifiers. TCRdb analysed the PCR reads with MiXCR anew, one entry per CDR3 protein. This sample has 750,000 to 950,000 distinct CDR3 sequences, with roughly 58% found just once. The sample taken for sequencing was blood. The receptors were gathered from a girl aged 5-17 years with multiple sclerosis.

The V call is TRBV12-3 or TRBV12-4, the J call TRBJ2-1, with 11 positions matching TRBD2. V lost 5 bases, J lost 4 bases, and 7 bases stayed unmatched. The CDR3 is made up of 16 amino acids. CDR3 nucleotides: TGTGCCAGCAGTGTAACCGGGACTAGCGGTTACAATGAGCAGTTCTTC. This gives the protein CASSVTGTSGYNEQFF.

The chain combines TRBV20-1 with TRBJ2-1, with D perhaps given as TRBD1 or TRBD2 (5 bases each). Germline CDR1 DFQATT, CDR2 SNEGSKA (reference sequence). CDR3 length: 14 residues. The CDR3 DNA reads TGCAGCTGGGGACGGGCCCTCTCCTACAATGAGCAGTTCTTC. This codes for CSWGRALSYNEQFF.

The chain combines TRBV7-6 with TRBJ2-7, with 13 bases aligning to TRBD2. With V trimmed by 5 bases and J by 5 bases, 18 bases remained unmatched. The length of the CDR3 is 19 residues. Germline V gene lookup returns CDR1 SGHVS and CDR2 FNYEAQ. The CDR3 nucleotides read TGTGCCAGCAGCCCCCGCGCCGGACTAGCGGGAGAAGTGGTCCACGAGCAGTACTTC. It codes for CASSPRAGLAGEVVHEQYF. The full variable domain, rest sourced from reference TRBV7-6 and TRBJ2-7, is GAGVSQSPRYKVTKRGQDVALRCDPISGHVSLYWYRQALGQGPEFLTYFNYEAQQDKSGLPNDRFSAERPEGSISTLTIQRTEQRDSAMYRCASSPRAGLAGEVVHEQYFGPGTRLTVT.

The chain is built from TRBV11-2 and TRBJ1-6; D perhaps matches TRBD1 (6 bases). V was cut by 1 base and J by 9 bases, with 13 bases left in between. Germline V CDR1 and CDR2: SGHAT, FQNNGV. There are 15 residues in the CDR3. CDR3 region: CASSLAQQGSSPLHF. The CDR3 bases are TGTGCCAGCAGCTTAGCCCAACAGGGAAGTTCACCCCTCCACTTT.

V gene TRBV11-2 combines with J gene TRBJ2-1; D is perhaps TRBD1 or TRBD2 (6 bases each). Germline V gene data show CDR1 as SGHAT and CDR2 as FQNNGV. This CDR3 spans 15 amino acids. Trimming took 4 bases from V and 5 from J, leaving 15 bases between them. CDR3 sequence (DNA): TGTGCCAGCAGCTCGGGGGCGGGACTCAACAATGAGCAGTTCTTC. Translation gives CASSSGAGLNNEQFF. Based on the CDR3 plus reference TRBV11-2 and TRBJ2-1, the full variable domain is EAGVAQSPRYKIIEKRQSVAFWCNPISGHATLYWYQQILGQGPKLLIQFQNNGVVDDSQLPKDRFSAERLKGVDSTLKIQPAKLEDSAVYLCASSSGAGLNNEQFFGPGTRLTVL.

This clonotype showed up just a few times. V gene TRBV5-1 combines with J gene TRBJ2-1, with 10 bases lining up with TRBD2. The V and J ends lost 3 bases and 3 bases, in that order; junction bases with no gene match: 6. Germline CDR1 SGHRS, CDR2 YFSETQ. The CDR3 is 16 residues long. The CDR3 DNA reads as TGCGCCAGCAGCTCCCACTTAGCGGGGGGCTACAATGAGCAGTTCTTC. Amino acids: CASSSHLAGGYNEQFF.

J is TRBJ2-4 and V is TRBV9, with D possibly TRBD1 on 5 matching bases. The J call may be faulty, since TRBJ2-7 better matches the DNA end. The CDR3 runs to 17 residues. Germline V lookup: CDR1 SGDLS, CDR2 YYNGEE. CDR3 residues: CASSFRADTWADYEQYF. The CDR3 region has the DNA TGTGCCAGCAGCTTCAGGGCAGACACTTGGGCGGACTACGAGCAGTACTTC.

This sequence joins TRBV6-1 and TRBJ2-5; D possibly matches TRBD1 or TRBD2 (5 bases each). CDR1 MNHNS and CDR2 SASEGT come from the germline V gene. CDR3 length: 12 amino acids. The V gene lost 7 bases and the J gene lost 11 bases, with 17 bases spanning the gap. The CDR3 DNA follows: TGTGCCAGCACCTATGGGGGTGGTGAGCAGTACTTC. Amino acid sequence: CASTYGGGEQYF.

In this sample, this clonotype turned up a few times. The chain employs TRBV6-6 and TRBJ1-1; D uncertain. The CDR3 is 13 amino acids. Germline CDR1 MNHNY, CDR2 SVGAGI (reference sequence). The V end lost 2 bases, the J end lost 6 bases, and 10 bases lay between the germline ends. The CDR3 DNA follows: TGTGCCAGCAGTTACCCGATCGGCGCTGAAGCTTTCTTT. This translates into CASSYPIGAEAFF.

This clonotype was picked up a small number of times. The chain uses TRBV20-1 and TRBJ2-3, with D unresolved. The germline V gene has CDR1 DFQATT and CDR2 SNEGSKA (reference sequence). CDR3 size: 13 residues. The CDR3 DNA sequence: TGCAGCGCCCCTATTGGCCCCCAAGATACGCAGTATTTT. It encodes CSAPIGPQDTQYF.

The rearrangement links TRBV12-3 or TRBV12-4 to TRBJ2-3; 13 positions agree with TRBD2. CDR3 size: 18 residues. V shed 3 bases, J shed 4 bases, and the junction held 10 bases outside the gene matches. The CDR3 is CASSFPLGLAGRADTQYF. Written as DNA, the CDR3 is TGTGCCAGCAGTTTCCCCCTGGGACTAGCGGGGAGGGCAGATACGCAGTATTTT.

The rearrangement uses TRBV7-2 and TRBJ2-5, with TRBD1 identical over 7 bases. Germline V gives CDR1 SGHTA, CDR2 FQGNSA. With 1 base clipped from V and 5 bases from J, the junction kept 7 bases outside the gene matches. The CDR3 has 15 amino acids. The CDR3 nucleotides read TGTGCCAGCAGCTTAGTTATAGGGGGCAGGGAGACCCAGTACTTC. Its translation: CASSLVIGGRETQYF.

V is TRBV12-5 and J is TRBJ2-7; D remains ambiguous. The J call may be wrong; the DNA end is better matched by TRBJ2-5. The CDR3 spans 14 residues. The V gene's germline CDR1 is LGHNT and CDR2 FRNRAP. This chain's CDR3 is CASGLAIRKETQYF. CDR3 coding DNA: TGTGCTAGTGGTTTGGCGATTCGAAAAGAGACCCAGTACTTC.

This chain joins TRBV5-6 and TRBJ2-5; 8 nucleotides match TRBD2. Trimming took 5 bases from V and 3 from J; bases not matched to a gene: 6. The CDR3 has 14 residues. CDR1 and CDR2 from the germline V gene are SGHDT and YYEEEE. The CDR3 is CASSPGGSEETQYF. CDR3 DNA sequence: TGTGCCAGCAGTCCGGGAGGGTCCGAAGAGACCCAGTACTTC.

V gene TRBV10-2 combines with J gene TRBJ2-2; TRBD1 matches at 11 bases. CDR1 is WSHSY, CDR2 SAAADI, per germline. The CDR3 sequence is 14 residues long. J was trimmed by 7 bases and V by 6 bases; bases with no gene match: 4. For the CDR3, the DNA is TGCGCCAGCAGACGGGACAGGGGGAACGGGGAGCTGTTTTTT. Translating gives CASRRDRGNGELFF.

The rearrangement links TRBV3-1 to TRBJ1-2, with no clear D. Trimming removed 1 base at V and 6 bases at J, with 9 bases between. CDR1 is LGHDT and CDR2 is YNNKEL in the germline V gene (reference sequence). This CDR3 comprises 13 residues. Here the CDR3 reads CASSQGRFDGYTF. The CDR3, as DNA: TGTGCCAGCAGCCAAGGGAGGTTTGATGGCTACACCTTC.

The chain carries TRBV6-5 and TRBJ1-5, with D perhaps TRBD1 (6 bases). Trimming took 7 bases from V and 1 from J, leaving 14 bases between them. This CDR3 region has 15 residues. Germline CDR1 reads MNHEY; CDR2 reads SVGAGI. CDR3 protein: CASKLGGLSNQPQHF. Here the CDR3 DNA reads TGTGCCAGCAAGCTCGGGGGCTTGAGCAATCAGCCCCAGCATTTT.

A word on this clonotype: With a much larger clone just one base away, this may be a read error. This chain links TRBV29-1 with TRBJ2-1, with unresolved D. With 4 bases removed from V and 10 bases from J, the gap between germline ends came to 14 bases. The CDR3 is 12 amino acids. Germline CDR1 is SQVTM and CDR2 is ANQGSEA. CDR3 sequence: CSVGAGSYEQFF. The DNA for the CDR3 is TGCAGCGTTGGGGCAGGCTCCTACGAGCAGTTCTTC.

The rearrangement uses TRBV15 and TRBJ2-3; TRBD2 is a possible D gene (6 bases). Germline CDR1 and CDR2: LNHNV and YYDKDF (reference sequence). The CDR3 totals 17 residues. V lost 5 bases to trimming and J lost 2 bases, with 20 bases between them. The CDR3 region has the DNA TGTGCCACCAGCGAGGCCCGGTCGGGAGTACACACAGATACGCAGTATTTT. Protein product: CATSEARSGVHTDTQYF.

V and J are TRBV20-1 and TRBJ2-3, with 14 bases aligning to TRBD2. This CDR3 contains 15 residues. The germline V gene encodes CDR1 DFQATT and CDR2 SNEGSKA (reference sequence). After removal of 0 bases from V and 6 bases from J, the junction contained 2 bases not matched to a gene. This CDR3 is CSARETSGRGDTQYF. In DNA, the CDR3 is TGCAGTGCTAGAGAGACTAGCGGGAGGGGGGATACGCAGTATTTT.